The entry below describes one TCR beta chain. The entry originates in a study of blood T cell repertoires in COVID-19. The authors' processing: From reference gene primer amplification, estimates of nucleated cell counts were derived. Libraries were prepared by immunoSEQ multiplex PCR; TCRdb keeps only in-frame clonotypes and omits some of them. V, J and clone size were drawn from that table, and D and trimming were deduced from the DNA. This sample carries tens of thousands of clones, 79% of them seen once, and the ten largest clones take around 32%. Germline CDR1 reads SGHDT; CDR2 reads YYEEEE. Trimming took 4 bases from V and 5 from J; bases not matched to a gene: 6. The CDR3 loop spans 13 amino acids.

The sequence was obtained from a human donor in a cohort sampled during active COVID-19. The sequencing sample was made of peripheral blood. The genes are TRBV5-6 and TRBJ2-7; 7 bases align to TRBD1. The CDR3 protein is CASSRQGVHEQYF. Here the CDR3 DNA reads TGTGCCAGCAGCCGACAGGGTGTTCACGAGCAGTACTTC.